The rows below give T cell receptor beta chains drawn from one sample of a study of blood T cell repertoires in COVID-19. Some clones are missing from TCRdb's copy, which holds only in-frame ones; the method was immunoSEQ multiplex PCR. Of about 130,000 clones listed, 75% to 90% were seen once; the top ten hold approximately 2.2%. Sequenced material: PBMCs or T cells enriched from blood (not recorded which). Source of these receptors: a woman in her 50s who had recovered from COVID-19. CDR3s include the opening cysteine and the closing phenylalanine or tryptophan. Fields, in order: J gene, clone size, V gene, D gene, CDR3 DNA, CDR3 protein. A D gene is named only where the DNA matches it firmly. A clone size is listed for some rows: how often the clone was seen (once, few, many), or a class if it is expanded.

j_gene: TRBJ2-7; abundance: .; v_gene: TRBV7-2; d_gene: TRBD1; CDR3nt: TGTGCCAGCAGCCCCTCGGGACAGATTGGGTACGAGCAGTACTTC; CDR3aa: CASSPSGQIGYEQYF
j_gene: TRBJ1-1; abundance: .; v_gene: TRBV7-9; d_gene: .; CDR3nt: TGTGCCAGCAGCCCGGGACTGCAAAAAGCTTTCTTT; CDR3aa: CASSPGLQKAFF
j_gene: TRBJ2-7; abundance: few; v_gene: TRBV12-3/TRBV12-4; d_gene: .; CDR3nt: TGTGCCAGCAGTTGGGGGGTCTACGAGCAGTACTTC; CDR3aa: CASSWGVYEQYF
j_gene: TRBJ2-1; abundance: .; v_gene: TRBV5-4; d_gene: TRBD1; CDR3nt: TGTGCCAGCAGCCACCAACAGGGGAGAACCCACAATGAGCAGTTCTTC; CDR3aa: CASSHQQGRTHNEQFF
j_gene: TRBJ2-3; abundance: .; v_gene: TRBV11-2; d_gene: .; CDR3nt: TGTGCCAGCAGCTCAGATAGCTTTCGCACAGATACGCAGTATTTT; CDR3aa: CASSSDSFRTDTQYF
j_gene: TRBJ1-5; abundance: .; v_gene: TRBV2; d_gene: TRBD1; CDR3nt: TGTGCCAGCAGGGGACAGGCCAGCTCGAATCAGCCCCAGCATTTT; CDR3aa: CASRGQASSNQPQHF
j_gene: TRBJ2-7; abundance: .; v_gene: TRBV9; d_gene: TRBD1; CDR3nt: TGTGCCAGCAGCCCCTTGGGGACAGGGATAGACGAGCAGTACTTC; CDR3aa: CASSPLGTGIDEQYF
j_gene: TRBJ2-7; abundance: .; v_gene: TRBV4-3; d_gene: .; CDR3nt: TGCGCCAGCAGCCAATTACTGGGGGCAGGGTACGAGCAGTACTTC; CDR3aa: CASSQLLGAGYEQYF
j_gene: TRBJ2-1; abundance: .; v_gene: TRBV4-3; d_gene: TRBD1; CDR3nt: TGCGCCAGCAGCCAAGGGACAGGGGGCTACAATGAGCAGTTCTTC; CDR3aa: CASSQGTGGYNEQFF
j_gene: TRBJ1-1; abundance: .; v_gene: TRBV7-3; d_gene: .; CDR3nt: TGTGCCAGCAGCTCAGGGGTGAACACTGAAGCTTTCTTT; CDR3aa: CASSSGVNTEAFF
j_gene: TRBJ2-4; abundance: .; v_gene: TRBV19; d_gene: .; CDR3nt: TGTGCCAGTAGTATCCTTGGGAACAGGGAAAACATTCAGTACTTC; CDR3aa: CASSILGNRENIQYF
j_gene: TRBJ1-5; abundance: .; v_gene: TRBV19; d_gene: TRBD1; CDR3nt: TGTGCCAGTAAAACAGGGGGCAATCAGCCCCAGCATTTT; CDR3aa: CASKTGGNQPQHF
j_gene: TRBJ2-1; abundance: .; v_gene: TRBV6-5; d_gene: TRBD2; CDR3nt: TGTGCCAGCAGAGGACTAGCGCCCTACAATGAGCAGTTCTTC; CDR3aa: CASRGLAPYNEQFF
j_gene: TRBJ1-6; abundance: .; v_gene: TRBV19; d_gene: TRBD1; CDR3nt: TGTGCCAGTAGCGCCGGGACAGGGGGCCTGGGGTCACCCCTCCACTTT; CDR3aa: CASSAGTGGLGSPLHF
j_gene: TRBJ2-1; abundance: .; v_gene: TRBV6-6; d_gene: TRBD2; CDR3nt: TGTGCCAGCAGTTACTCGAGCGGGGGGGAGCAGTTCTTC; CDR3aa: CASSYSSGGEQFF
j_gene: TRBJ1-2; abundance: .; v_gene: TRBV6-1; d_gene: .; CDR3nt: TGTGCCAGCAGTGAACCGGGGGGGACCCCGGGCTACACCTTC; CDR3aa: CASSEPGGTPGYTF
j_gene: TRBJ1-1; abundance: .; v_gene: TRBV15; d_gene: .; CDR3nt: TGTGCCACCAGAAGAGATGGAGGGGAAAAGAACACTGAAGCTTTCTTT; CDR3aa: CATRRDGGEKNTEAFF
j_gene: TRBJ2-7; abundance: .; v_gene: TRBV18; d_gene: .; CDR3nt: TGTGCCAGCTCACCCGCGGACGGTCTCCGGGGAACCTACGAGCAGTACTTC; CDR3aa: CASSPADGLRGTYEQYF
j_gene: TRBJ1-4; abundance: .; v_gene: TRBV5-1; d_gene: TRBD1; CDR3nt: TGCGCCAGCAGCGAAGCAGGGGGATTTAATGAAAAACTGTTTTTT; CDR3aa: CASSEAGGFNEKLFF
j_gene: TRBJ2-1; abundance: .; v_gene: TRBV2; d_gene: .; CDR3nt: TGTGCCAGCAGTCTCGAAATACAGACGGCCAATGAGCAGTTCTTC; CDR3aa: CASSLEIQTANEQFF
j_gene: TRBJ1-1; abundance: .; v_gene: TRBV5-1; d_gene: TRBD1; CDR3nt: TGCGCCAGCAGCGCCGGGACAGGGAACACTGAAGCTTTCTTT; CDR3aa: CASSAGTGNTEAFF
j_gene: TRBJ2-3; abundance: once; v_gene: TRBV30; d_gene: .; CDR3nt: TGTGCCACCGAACAGACCGAGACAGATACGCAGTATTTT; CDR3aa: CATEQTETDTQYF
j_gene: TRBJ1-3; abundance: .; v_gene: TRBV2; d_gene: TRBD1; CDR3nt: TGTGCCAGCACCACAGTAAGGGGGCCTTCCTCTGGAAACACCATATATTTT; CDR3aa: CASTTVRGPSSGNTIYF
j_gene: TRBJ1-1; abundance: .; v_gene: TRBV10-3; d_gene: .; CDR3nt: TGTGCCATCAGTTGGGCTGATGGGGAGACTGAAGCTTTCTTT; CDR3aa: CAISWADGETEAFF
j_gene: TRBJ1-1; abundance: .; v_gene: TRBV6-1; d_gene: .; CDR3nt: TGTGCCAGCAGTGAAGTTAGGGACACCGAAGCTTTCTTT; CDR3aa: CASSEVRDTEAFF
j_gene: TRBJ1-2; abundance: .; v_gene: TRBV6-5; d_gene: TRBD1; CDR3nt: TGTGCCAGCAGTACTTTGACAGGGGGCAACTATGGCTACACCTTC; CDR3aa: CASSTLTGGNYGYTF
j_gene: TRBJ1-1; abundance: .; v_gene: TRBV7-6; d_gene: .; CDR3nt: TGTGCCAGCAGCTCCAGTTCGTTCACTGAAGCTTTCTTT; CDR3aa: CASSSSSFTEAFF
j_gene: TRBJ1-3; abundance: once; v_gene: TRBV5-1; d_gene: .; CDR3nt: TGCGCCAGCAGCTTGGGACAGATCTCTGGAAACACCATATATTTT; CDR3aa: CASSLGQISGNTIYF
j_gene: TRBJ2-1; abundance: .; v_gene: TRBV16; d_gene: .; CDR3nt: TGTGCCAGCAGCCAAGTTTCGTCGGCCGGCAGGGAGCAGTTCTTC; CDR3aa: CASSQVSSAGREQFF
j_gene: TRBJ1-2; abundance: few; v_gene: TRBV30; d_gene: .; CDR3nt: TGTGCCTGGAACCGGGGAGGGGGTGGCTACACCTTC; CDR3aa: CAWNRGGGGYTF
j_gene: TRBJ1-6; abundance: .; v_gene: TRBV19; d_gene: TRBD1; CDR3nt: TGTGCCAGTAGTGATGACAGGGGTTATAATTCACCCCTCCACTTT; CDR3aa: CASSDDRGYNSPLHF
j_gene: TRBJ1-5; abundance: few; v_gene: TRBV3-1/TRBV3-2; d_gene: .; CDR3nt: TGTGCCAGCAGCCGAGGACAGCTCAATCAGCCCCAGCATTTT; CDR3aa: CASSRGQLNQPQHF
j_gene: TRBJ2-5; abundance: .; v_gene: TRBV10-1; d_gene: .; CDR3nt: TGCGCCAGCAGTGATTATCGGGGGGCACAGACCCAGTACTTC; CDR3aa: CASSDYRGAQTQYF
j_gene: TRBJ2-1; abundance: .; v_gene: TRBV4-1; d_gene: TRBD1; CDR3nt: TGCGCCAGCAGCCCAACCGGGACAGGGGGCGCTTACAATGAGCAGTTCTTC; CDR3aa: CASSPTGTGGAYNEQFF
j_gene: TRBJ2-5; abundance: .; v_gene: TRBV7-8; d_gene: .; CDR3nt: TGTGCCAGCAGCTTAGTTTACGGTCGCCAAGAGACCCAGTACTTC; CDR3aa: CASSLVYGRQETQYF
j_gene: TRBJ1-1; abundance: .; v_gene: TRBV19; d_gene: .; CDR3nt: TGTGCCAGTAGTAGAGACAGAATGAACACTGAAGCTTTCTTT; CDR3aa: CASSRDRMNTEAFF
j_gene: TRBJ2-5; abundance: .; v_gene: TRBV5-4; d_gene: TRBD1; CDR3nt: TGTGCCAGCAGCGATGGGGACAGGGGGCAGCAGACCCAGTACTTC; CDR3aa: CASSDGDRGQQTQYF
j_gene: TRBJ2-7; abundance: .; v_gene: TRBV7-2; d_gene: .; CDR3nt: TGTGCCAGCAGCTTAAGGAGACAGACCTACGAGCAGTACTTC; CDR3aa: CASSLRRQTYEQYF
j_gene: TRBJ2-7; abundance: few; v_gene: TRBV5-4; d_gene: .; CDR3nt: TGTGCCAGCAGCCTTTCGACAGATTCCTACGAGCAGTACTTC; CDR3aa: CASSLSTDSYEQYF
j_gene: TRBJ1-1; abundance: few; v_gene: TRBV5-8; d_gene: .; CDR3nt: TGTGCCAGCAGCTTGGCCCCAGACTTGGGCACTGAAGCTTTCTTT; CDR3aa: CASSLAPDLGTEAFF
j_gene: TRBJ2-3; abundance: .; v_gene: TRBV5-1; d_gene: TRBD2; CDR3nt: TGCGCCAGCAGCGGAACTAGCGGTACCCGCACAGATACGCAGTATTTT; CDR3aa: CASSGTSGTRTDTQYF
j_gene: TRBJ2-7; abundance: .; v_gene: TRBV19; d_gene: .; CDR3nt: TGTGCCAGTAGTCCGACGGAACAGGGATCCTACGAGCAGTACTTC; CDR3aa: CASSPTEQGSYEQYF
j_gene: TRBJ2-1; abundance: .; v_gene: TRBV5-1; d_gene: .; CDR3nt: TGCGCCAGCAGCTTTGTGGGGGGCTCCTACAATGAGCAGTTCTTC; CDR3aa: CASSFVGGSYNEQFF
j_gene: TRBJ2-7; abundance: few; v_gene: TRBV10-3; d_gene: TRBD1; CDR3nt: TGTGCCATCAGTGAGCGGTCCAAGGACAGGGGGCCCTACGAGCAGTACTTC; CDR3aa: CAISERSKDRGPYEQYF
j_gene: TRBJ1-2; abundance: .; v_gene: TRBV30; d_gene: TRBD1; CDR3nt: TGTGCCTGGAGTCTGACAGGGCGCGGCTACACCTTC; CDR3aa: CAWSLTGRGYTF
j_gene: TRBJ2-5; abundance: .; v_gene: TRBV5-1; d_gene: TRBD1; CDR3nt: TGCGCCAGCAGCTTGATTGGGACAGGGGGCCTGGAGACCCAGTACTTC; CDR3aa: CASSLIGTGGLETQYF
j_gene: TRBJ2-1; abundance: once; v_gene: TRBV10-1; d_gene: .; CDR3nt: TGCGCCAGCAGTGAAGAAGGGGTATACAATGAGCAGTTCTTC; CDR3aa: CASSEEGVYNEQFF
j_gene: TRBJ2-5; abundance: .; v_gene: TRBV5-1; d_gene: .; CDR3nt: TGCGCCAGCAGCGATACCGGGATCGAGGAGACCCAGTACTTC; CDR3aa: CASSDTGIEETQYF
j_gene: TRBJ2-5; abundance: once; v_gene: TRBV4-3; d_gene: TRBD1; CDR3nt: TGCGCCAGCAGCCAAGATCTGGTCGGACAGGGGGCGAAGACCCAGTACTTC; CDR3aa: CASSQDLVGQGAKTQYF
j_gene: TRBJ2-2; abundance: .; v_gene: TRBV12-5; d_gene: .; CDR3nt: TGTGCTAGTGGATGGGAGACCGGGGAGCTGTTTTTT; CDR3aa: CASGWETGELFF